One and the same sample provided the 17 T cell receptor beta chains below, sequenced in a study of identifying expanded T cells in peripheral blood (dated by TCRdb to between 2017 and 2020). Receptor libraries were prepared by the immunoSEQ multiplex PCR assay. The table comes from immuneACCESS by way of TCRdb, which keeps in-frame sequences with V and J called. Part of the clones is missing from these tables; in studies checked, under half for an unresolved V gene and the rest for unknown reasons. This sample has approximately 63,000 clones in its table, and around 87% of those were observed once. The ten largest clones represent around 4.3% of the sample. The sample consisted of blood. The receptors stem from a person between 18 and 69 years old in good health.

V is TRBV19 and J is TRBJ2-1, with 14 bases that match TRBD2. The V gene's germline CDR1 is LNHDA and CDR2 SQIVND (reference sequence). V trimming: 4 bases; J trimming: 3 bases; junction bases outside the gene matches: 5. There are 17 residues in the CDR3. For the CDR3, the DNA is TGTGCCAGTAGTACTGGACTAGCGGGAGGCTTCTACAATGAGCAGTTCTTC. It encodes CASSTGLAGGFYNEQFF.

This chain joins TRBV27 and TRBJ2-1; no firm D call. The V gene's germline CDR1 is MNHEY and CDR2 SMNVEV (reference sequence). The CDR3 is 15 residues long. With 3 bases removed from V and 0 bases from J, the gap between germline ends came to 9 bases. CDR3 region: CASSFETPSYNEQFF. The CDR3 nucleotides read TGTGCCAGCAGTTTTGAGACGCCCTCCTACAATGAGCAGTTCTTC.

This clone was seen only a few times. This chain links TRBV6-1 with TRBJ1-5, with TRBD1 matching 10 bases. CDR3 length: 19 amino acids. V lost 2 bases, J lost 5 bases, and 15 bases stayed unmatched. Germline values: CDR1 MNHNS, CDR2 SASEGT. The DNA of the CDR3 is TGTGCCAGCAGTGAAACCCATCCCGGGACAGGGGCCCCCGATCAGCCCCAGCATTTT. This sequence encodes CASSETHPGTGAPDQPQHF.

Here the CDR3 DNA reads TGCAGCGTTGACCCGGGACTAGCGGGATCTCTCTCCTACAATGAGCAGTTCTTC. It encodes CSVDPGLAGSLSYNEQFF. The chain joins TRBV29-1 to TRBJ2-1; 13 nucleotides match TRBD2. This CDR3 contains 18 residues. With V trimmed by 3 bases and J by 0 bases, 8 bases remained unmatched. In germline, CDR1 is SQVTM, CDR2 ANQGSEA.

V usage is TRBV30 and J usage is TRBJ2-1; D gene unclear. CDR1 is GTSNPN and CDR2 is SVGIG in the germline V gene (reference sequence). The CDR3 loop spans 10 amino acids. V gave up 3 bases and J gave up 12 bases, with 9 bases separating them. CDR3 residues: CAWRQNRQFF. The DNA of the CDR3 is TGTGCCTGGAGGCAGAACAGGCAGTTCTTC.

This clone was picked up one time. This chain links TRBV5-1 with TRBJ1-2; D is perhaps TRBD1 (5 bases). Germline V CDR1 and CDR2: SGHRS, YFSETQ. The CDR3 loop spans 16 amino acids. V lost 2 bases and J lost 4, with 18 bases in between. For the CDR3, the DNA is TGCGCCAGCAGCTTCAACCAAGGCCAGCAGGGCTATGGCTACACCTTC. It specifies CASSFNQGQQGYGYTF. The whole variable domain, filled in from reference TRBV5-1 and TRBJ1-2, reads KAGVTQTPRYLIKTRGQQVTLSCSPISGHRSVSWYQQTPGQGLQFLFEYFSETQRNKGNFPGRFSGRQFSNSRSEMNVSTLELGDSALYLCASSFNQGQQGYGYTFGSGTRLTVV.

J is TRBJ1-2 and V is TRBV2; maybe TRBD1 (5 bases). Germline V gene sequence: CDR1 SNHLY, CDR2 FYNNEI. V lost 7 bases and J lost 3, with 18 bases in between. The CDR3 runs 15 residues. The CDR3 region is CASTPPRGADYGYTF. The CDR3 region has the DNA TGTGCCAGCACACCCCCCCGGGGCGCGGACTATGGCTACACCTTC.

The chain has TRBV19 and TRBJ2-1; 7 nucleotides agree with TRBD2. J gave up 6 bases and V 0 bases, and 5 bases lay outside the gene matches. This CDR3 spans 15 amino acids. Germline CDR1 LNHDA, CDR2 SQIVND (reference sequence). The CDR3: CASSIDSGTANEQFF. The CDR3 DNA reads TGTGCCAGTAGTATAGACAGCGGGACCGCCAATGAGCAGTTCTTC.

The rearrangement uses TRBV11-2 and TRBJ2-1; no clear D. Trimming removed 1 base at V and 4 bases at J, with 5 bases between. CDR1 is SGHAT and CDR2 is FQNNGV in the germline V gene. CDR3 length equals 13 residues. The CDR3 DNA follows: TGTGCCAGCAGCTTAGTATTATACAATGAGCAGTTCTTC. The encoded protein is CASSLVLYNEQFF.

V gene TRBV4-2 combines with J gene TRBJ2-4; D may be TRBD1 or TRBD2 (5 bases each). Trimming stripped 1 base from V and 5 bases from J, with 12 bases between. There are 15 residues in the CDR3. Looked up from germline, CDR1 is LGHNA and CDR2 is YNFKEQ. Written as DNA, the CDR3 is TGTGCCAGCAGCCAAGTGGTGCAGGGAGAAAACATTCAGTACTTC. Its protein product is CASSQVVQGENIQYF.

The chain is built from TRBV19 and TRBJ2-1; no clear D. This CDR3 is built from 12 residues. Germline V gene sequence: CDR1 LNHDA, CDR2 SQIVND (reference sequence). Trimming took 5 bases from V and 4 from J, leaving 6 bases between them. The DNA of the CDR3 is TGTGCCAGTAGTGGAAGTTACAATGAGCAGTTCTTC. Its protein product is CASSGSYNEQFF.

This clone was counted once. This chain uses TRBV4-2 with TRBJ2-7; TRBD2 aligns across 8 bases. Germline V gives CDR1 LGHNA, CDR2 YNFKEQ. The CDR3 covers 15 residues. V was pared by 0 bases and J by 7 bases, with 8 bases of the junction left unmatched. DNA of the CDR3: TGTGCCAGCAGCCAAGATCAACTAGCGGTGTCGGAGCAGTACTTC. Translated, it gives CASSQDQLAVSEQYF.

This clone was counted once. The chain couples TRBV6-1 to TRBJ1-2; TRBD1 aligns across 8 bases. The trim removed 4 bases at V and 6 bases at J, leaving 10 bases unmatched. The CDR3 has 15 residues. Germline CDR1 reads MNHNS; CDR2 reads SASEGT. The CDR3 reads CASSGFGQGMDGYTF. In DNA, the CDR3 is TGTGCCAGCAGTGGCTTTGGACAGGGAATGGATGGCTACACCTTC.

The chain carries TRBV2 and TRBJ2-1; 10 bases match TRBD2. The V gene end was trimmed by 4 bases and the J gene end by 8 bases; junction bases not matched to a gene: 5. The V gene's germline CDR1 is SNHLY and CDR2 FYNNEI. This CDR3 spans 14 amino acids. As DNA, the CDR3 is TGTGCCAGCAGTGTCGGTCTAGCGGGAGATGAGCAGTTCTTC. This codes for CASSVGLAGDEQFF.

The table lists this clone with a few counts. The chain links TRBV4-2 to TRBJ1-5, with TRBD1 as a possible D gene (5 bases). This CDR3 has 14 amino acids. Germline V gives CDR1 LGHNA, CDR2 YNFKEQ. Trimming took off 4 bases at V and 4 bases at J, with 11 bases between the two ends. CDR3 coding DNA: TGTGCCAGCAGCCCAGGGACGGAAAATCAGCCCCAGCATTTT. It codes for CASSPGTENQPQHF.

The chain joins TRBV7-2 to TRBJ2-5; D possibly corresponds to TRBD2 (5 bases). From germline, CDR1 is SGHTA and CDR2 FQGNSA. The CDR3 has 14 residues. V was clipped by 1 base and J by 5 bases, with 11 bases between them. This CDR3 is CASSLVRTGETQYF. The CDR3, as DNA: TGTGCCAGCAGCTTAGTCCGGACTGGGGAGACCCAGTACTTC.

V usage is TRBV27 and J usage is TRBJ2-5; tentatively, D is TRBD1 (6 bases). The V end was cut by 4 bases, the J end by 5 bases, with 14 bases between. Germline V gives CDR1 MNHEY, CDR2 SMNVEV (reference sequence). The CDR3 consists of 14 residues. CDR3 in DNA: TGTGCCAGCAGTTGGGGCAGGGGTAGGGAGACCCAGTACTTC. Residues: CASSWGRGRETQYF.